This TCR beta chain comes out of a study of T cell changes during pregnancy in multiple sclerosis. Profiling relied on immunoSEQ multiplex PCR, and the TCRdb table lists in-frame clones only, not all of them. The sample contains tens of thousands of clones, approximately 92% of which appear only once. The CDR3 is 14 residues long. Deletions cut 2 bases from V and 6 bases from J, with 11 bases between. Looked up from germline, CDR1 is MNHNS and CDR2 is SASEGT. This TCR was recovered from a female donor with multiple sclerosis, enrolled in a pregnancy study. Specimen: peripheral blood, collected in the second trimester of pregnancy. This chain connects TRBV6-1 to TRBJ1-5; D uncertain. This CDR3 is CASSESSGLQPQHF. As DNA, the CDR3 is TGTGCCAGCAGTGAAAGTAGTGGGCTTCAGCCCCAGCATTTT.